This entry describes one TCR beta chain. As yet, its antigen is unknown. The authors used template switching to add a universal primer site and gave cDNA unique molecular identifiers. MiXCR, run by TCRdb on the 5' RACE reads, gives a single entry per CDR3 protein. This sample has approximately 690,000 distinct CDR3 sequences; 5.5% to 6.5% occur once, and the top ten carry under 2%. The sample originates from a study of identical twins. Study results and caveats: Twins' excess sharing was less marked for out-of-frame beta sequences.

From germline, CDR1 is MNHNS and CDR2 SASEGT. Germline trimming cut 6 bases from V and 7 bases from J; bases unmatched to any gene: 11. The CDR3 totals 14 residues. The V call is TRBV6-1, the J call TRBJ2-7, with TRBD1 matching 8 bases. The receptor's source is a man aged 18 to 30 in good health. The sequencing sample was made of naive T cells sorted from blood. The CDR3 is CASSPDQGAQEQYV. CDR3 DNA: TGTGCCAGCAGCCCTGACCAGGGGGCGCAGGAGCAGTACGTC.